This T cell receptor beta chain was captured by sequencing in a study of Graves' ophthalmopathy and Graves' hyperthyroidism. Study conclusions and caveats: Blood also carried most expanded thyroid clonotypes exceeding 0.001 frequency.

The TCR beta CDR3 regions underwent amplification from RNA transcripts. The first-round RT-PCR employed HTBI primers together with the Qiagen OneStep RT-PCR kit. A multiplex PCR was then performed as the second round. Via MiXCR, TCRdb re-called the multiplex PCR reads, giving one row per CDR3 protein. The sample consists of about 740,000 distinct CDR3 sequences, 40% of them appearing once. In regard to this clonotype: The antigen is undetermined.

Patients were excluded if they had other autoimmune diseases or uncontrolled infections, and likewise if pregnancy or lactation applied. The CDR3 has 15 residues. Trimming took off 3 bases at V and 5 bases at J, with 14 bases between the two ends. The chain uses TRBV12-3 or TRBV12-4 and TRBJ1-5; no reliable D call. The receptor's source is an adult man with Graves' ophthalmopathy. The sample taken for sequencing was peripheral blood. The CDR3 sequence: CASSFFGNLDQPQHF. CDR3 DNA sequence: TGTGCCAGCAGTTTTTTCGGGAATTTGGATCAGCCCCAGCATTTT.